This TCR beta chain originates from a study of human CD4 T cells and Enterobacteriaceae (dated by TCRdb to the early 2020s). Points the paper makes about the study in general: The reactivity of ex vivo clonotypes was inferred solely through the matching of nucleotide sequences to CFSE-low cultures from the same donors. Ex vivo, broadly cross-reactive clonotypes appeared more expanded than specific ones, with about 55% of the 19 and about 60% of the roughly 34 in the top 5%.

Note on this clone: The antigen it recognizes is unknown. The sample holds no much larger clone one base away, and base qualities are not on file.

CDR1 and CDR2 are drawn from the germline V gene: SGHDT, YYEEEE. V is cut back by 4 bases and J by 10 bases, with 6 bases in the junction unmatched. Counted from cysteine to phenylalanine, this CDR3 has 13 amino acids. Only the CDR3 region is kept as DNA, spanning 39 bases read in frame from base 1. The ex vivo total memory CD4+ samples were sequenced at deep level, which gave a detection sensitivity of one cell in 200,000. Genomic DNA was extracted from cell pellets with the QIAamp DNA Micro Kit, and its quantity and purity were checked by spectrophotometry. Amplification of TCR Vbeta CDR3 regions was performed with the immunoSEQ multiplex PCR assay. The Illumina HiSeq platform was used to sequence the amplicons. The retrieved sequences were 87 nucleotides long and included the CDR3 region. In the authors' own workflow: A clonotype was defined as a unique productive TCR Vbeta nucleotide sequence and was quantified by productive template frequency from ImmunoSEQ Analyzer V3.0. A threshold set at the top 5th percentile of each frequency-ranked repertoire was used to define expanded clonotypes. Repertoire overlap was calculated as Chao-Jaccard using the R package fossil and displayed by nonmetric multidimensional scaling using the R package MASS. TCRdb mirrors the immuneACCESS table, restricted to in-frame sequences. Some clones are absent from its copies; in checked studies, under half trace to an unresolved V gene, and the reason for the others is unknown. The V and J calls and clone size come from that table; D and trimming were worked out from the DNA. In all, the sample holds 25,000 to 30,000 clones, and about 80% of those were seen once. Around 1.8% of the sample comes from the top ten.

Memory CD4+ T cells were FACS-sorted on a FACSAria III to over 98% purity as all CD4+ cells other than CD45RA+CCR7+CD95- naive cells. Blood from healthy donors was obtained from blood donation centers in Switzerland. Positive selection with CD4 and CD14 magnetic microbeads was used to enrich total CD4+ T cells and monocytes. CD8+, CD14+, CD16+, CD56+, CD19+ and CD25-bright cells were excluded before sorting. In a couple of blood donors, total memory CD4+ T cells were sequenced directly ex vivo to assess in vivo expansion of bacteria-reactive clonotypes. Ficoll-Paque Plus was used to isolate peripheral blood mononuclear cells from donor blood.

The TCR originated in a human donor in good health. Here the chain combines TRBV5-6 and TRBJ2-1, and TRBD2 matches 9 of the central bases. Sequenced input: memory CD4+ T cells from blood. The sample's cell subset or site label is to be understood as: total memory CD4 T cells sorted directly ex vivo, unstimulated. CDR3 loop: CASSIAGVEEQFF. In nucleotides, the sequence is TGTGCCAGCAGCATAGCGGGAGTAGAGGAGCAGTTCTTC.